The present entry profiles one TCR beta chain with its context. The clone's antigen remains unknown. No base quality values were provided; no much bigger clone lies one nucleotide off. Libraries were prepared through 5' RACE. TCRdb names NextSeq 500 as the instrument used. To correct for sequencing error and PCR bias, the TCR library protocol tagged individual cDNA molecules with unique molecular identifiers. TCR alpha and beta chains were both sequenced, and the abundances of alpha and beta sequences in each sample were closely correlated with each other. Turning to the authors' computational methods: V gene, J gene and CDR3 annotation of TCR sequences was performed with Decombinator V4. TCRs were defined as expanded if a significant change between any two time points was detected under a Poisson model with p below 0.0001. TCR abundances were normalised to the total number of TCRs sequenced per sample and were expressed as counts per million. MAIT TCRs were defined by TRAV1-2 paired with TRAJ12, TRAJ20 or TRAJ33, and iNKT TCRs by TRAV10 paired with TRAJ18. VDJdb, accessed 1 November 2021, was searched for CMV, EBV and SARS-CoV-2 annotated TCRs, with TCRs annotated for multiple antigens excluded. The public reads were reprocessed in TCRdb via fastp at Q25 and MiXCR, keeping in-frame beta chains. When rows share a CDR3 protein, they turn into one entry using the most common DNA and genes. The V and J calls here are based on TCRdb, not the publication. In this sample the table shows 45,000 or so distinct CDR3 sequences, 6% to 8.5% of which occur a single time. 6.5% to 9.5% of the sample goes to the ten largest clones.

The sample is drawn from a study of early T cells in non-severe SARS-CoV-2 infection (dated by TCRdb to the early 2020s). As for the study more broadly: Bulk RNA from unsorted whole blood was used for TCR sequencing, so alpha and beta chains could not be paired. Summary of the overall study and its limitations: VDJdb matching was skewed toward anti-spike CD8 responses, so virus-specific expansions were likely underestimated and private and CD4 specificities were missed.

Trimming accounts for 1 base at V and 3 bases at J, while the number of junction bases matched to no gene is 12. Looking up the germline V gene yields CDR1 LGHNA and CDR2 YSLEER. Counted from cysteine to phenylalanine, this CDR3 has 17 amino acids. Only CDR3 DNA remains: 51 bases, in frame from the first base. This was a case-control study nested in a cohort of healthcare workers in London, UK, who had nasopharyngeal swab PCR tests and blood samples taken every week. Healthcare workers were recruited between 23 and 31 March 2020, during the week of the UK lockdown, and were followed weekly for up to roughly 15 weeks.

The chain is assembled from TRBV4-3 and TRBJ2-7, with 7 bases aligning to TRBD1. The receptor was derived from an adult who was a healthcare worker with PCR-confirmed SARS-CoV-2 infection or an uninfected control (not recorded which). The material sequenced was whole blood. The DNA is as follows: TGCGCCAGCAGCCAAGCATACGCCGGGACAGCAGACTACGAGCAGTACTTC. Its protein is CASSQAYAGTADYEQYF.